One sample yielded the 24 T cell receptor beta chains listed below, sequenced in a study of OX40 agonist ivuxolimab in advanced cancers. The data were produced by immunoSEQ multiplex PCR, yet TCRdb's version contains in-frame clones alone and is incomplete. The sample holds 45,000 to 55,000 clones, about 90% seen once. The specimen was CD4+ or CD8+ T cells sorted from blood, collected in a trial of the OX40 agonist ivuxolimab. The receptors come from an adult with an advanced solid tumor such as melanoma, head and neck, liver or kidney cancer.

The gene calls are TRBV4-3 and TRBJ1-1; possible D gene TRBD1, 6 bases. The CDR3 consists of 14 residues. V lost 6 bases and J lost 5, with 16 bases in between. Germline lookup yields CDR1 LGHNA and CDR2 YSLEER. The CDR3 region is CASSLKNRETEAFF. For the CDR3, the DNA is TGCGCCAGCAGTCTGAAAAACAGGGAGACTGAAGCTTTCTTT.

This chain links TRBV28 with TRBJ1-1; D is unclear. The germline V and J ends were trimmed by 2 bases and 6 bases, with 10 bases remaining between them. This CDR3 has 13 amino acids. Germline assignment: CDR1 MDHEN and CDR2 SYDVKM. CDR3 loop: CASSLTNWAEAFF. CDR3 DNA sequence: TGTGCCAGCAGTTTAACGAATTGGGCTGAAGCTTTCTTT.

The rearrangement joins TRBV9 to TRBJ2-7, with unresolved D. This CDR3 is built from 13 residues. V was clipped by 1 base and J by 7 bases, with 12 bases between them. Per the germline V gene, CDR1 is SGDLS and CDR2 is YYNGEE. The CDR3 DNA reads as TGTGCCAGCAGCGTATTTGACTCTCAAGAGCAGTACTTC. As protein: CASSVFDSQEQYF.

This clone was recorded once. V usage is TRBV5-1 and J usage is TRBJ2-2; D call uncertain. V shed 0 bases and J shed 0 bases, with 15 bases lying between them. CDR3 size: 18 residues. Germline CDR1 is SGHRS and CDR2 is YFSETQ. The CDR3 coding sequence is TGCGCCAGCAGCTTGGATGGCAGCATCACCGCGAACACCGGGGAGCTGTTTTTT. Amino acids: CASSLDGSITANTGELFF.

This clone was recorded once. The chain recombines TRBV15 with TRBJ2-3; 7 bases map to TRBD1. The trim removed 5 bases at V and 2 bases at J, leaving 7 bases unmatched. CDR3 size: 15 residues. Germline CDR1 LNHNV, CDR2 YYDKDF (reference sequence). CDR3 bases: TGTGCCACCAGCGGAGGACAGGCCACCACAGATACGCAGTATTTT. This encodes CATSGGQATTDTQYF.

This chain uses TRBV6-6 with TRBJ2-3; no definite D call. This CDR3 contains 12 residues. V was trimmed by 6 bases and J by 5 bases, leaving 9 bases between them. CDR1 and CDR2 from the germline V gene are MNHNY and SVGAGI (reference sequence). CDR3: CASSPPLDTQYF. CDR3 coding DNA: TGTGCCAGCAGCCCCCCGTTAGATACGCAGTATTTT.

This sequence joins TRBV27 and TRBJ2-5; 11 nucleotides agree with TRBD2. The germline V gene has CDR1 MNHEY and CDR2 SMNVEV (reference sequence). The CDR3 contains 16 residues. V shed 6 bases, J shed 3 bases, and the junction held 9 bases outside the gene matches. The CDR3 region is CASRTIAGGPEETQYF. CDR3 coding DNA: TGTGCCAGCAGGACCATAGCGGGGGGGCCTGAAGAGACCCAGTACTTC.

The rearrangement links TRBV27 to TRBJ2-3; tentatively, D is TRBD1 (6 bases). V dropped 5 bases and J dropped 0 bases, with 15 bases sitting between them. Looked up from germline, CDR1 is MNHEY and CDR2 is SMNVEV (reference sequence). The CDR3 runs to 16 residues. In nucleotides, the CDR3 is TGTGCCAGCAGTCCCTGGGGACACCGGAGCACAGATACGCAGTATTTT. It is translated as CASSPWGHRSTDTQYF.

V gene TRBV30 combines with J gene TRBJ2-3, with D possibly being TRBD1 (7 bases). This CDR3 spans 14 amino acids. Between the trimmed V and J ends, which lost 4 bases and 5 bases, there was a span of 16 bases. CDR1 is GTSNPN, CDR2 SVGIG, per germline (reference sequence). The CDR3 loop is CAWMRRGVLDTQYF. CDR3 DNA sequence: TGTGCCTGGATGCGCAGGGGGGTGTTAGATACGCAGTATTTT. Using reference TRBV30 and TRBJ2-3 for the parts outside the CDR3, the full variable domain is SQTIHQWPATLVQPVGSPLSLECTVEGTSNPNLYWYRQAAGRGLQLLFYSVGIGQISSEVPQNLSASRPQDRQFILSSKKLLLSDSGFYLCAWMRRGVLDTQYFGPGTRLTVL.

This CDR3 reads CASSGGGTGMNTEAFF. CDR3 nucleotides: TGCGCCAGCAGCGGAGGTGGGACAGGCATGAACACTGAAGCTTTCTTT. This chain joins TRBV5-1 and TRBJ1-1; 8 nucleotides agree with TRBD1. V lost 4 bases and J lost 0; bases outside the gene matches: 8. The CDR3 is 16 amino acids. The germline V gene encodes CDR1 SGHRS and CDR2 YFSETQ.

The chain combines TRBV19 with TRBJ2-7, with 10 bases that match TRBD1. Germline lookup yields CDR1 LNHDA and CDR2 SQIVND (reference sequence). V lost 4 bases, J lost 0 bases, and 3 bases stayed unmatched. The CDR3 extends over 15 amino acids. CDR3 region: CASSRGQGSSYEQYF. In DNA, the CDR3 is TGTGCCAGTAGTAGGGGACAGGGGAGCTCCTACGAGCAGTACTTC.

This clone was observed once. This rearrangement joins TRBV4-1 to TRBJ2-3, with 9 bases that match TRBD2. Per the germline V gene, CDR1 is MGHRA and CDR2 is YSYEKL. The trim removed 0 bases at V and 2 bases at J, leaving 3 bases unmatched. There are 16 residues in the CDR3. The CDR3 protein is CASSQDGGGATDTQYF. CDR3 coding DNA: TGCGCCAGCAGCCAAGACGGCGGGGGGGCCACAGATACGCAGTATTTT.

The gene calls are TRBV6-5 and TRBJ2-1; the match to TRBD2 covers 10 bases. Germline V gene data show CDR1 as MNHEY and CDR2 as SVGAGI. The CDR3 runs 15 residues. V lost 6 bases and J lost 6; bases outside the gene matches: 8. CDR3 loop: CASRTIAGGVNEQFF. The CDR3 DNA reads as TGTGCCAGCAGAACTATAGCGGGGGGAGTCAATGAGCAGTTCTTC.

This chain connects TRBV5-1 to TRBJ1-3, with D unclear. Germline V gene sequence: CDR1 SGHRS, CDR2 YFSETQ. The V end lost 3 bases, the J end lost 0 bases, and 10 bases lay between the germline ends. CDR3 length equals 15 residues. Written as DNA, the CDR3 is TGCGCCAGCAGCTCAGGCATAGGCTCTGGAAACACCATATATTTT. Its translation: CASSSGIGSGNTIYF.

The rearrangement links TRBV19 to TRBJ2-7; D not certain. V shed 3 bases and J shed 4 bases, with 10 bases lying between them. The length of the CDR3 is 13 residues. Germline lookup yields CDR1 LNHDA and CDR2 SQIVND (reference sequence). The chain's CDR3 is CASSMYGHYEQYF. CDR3 in DNA: TGTGCCAGTAGTATGTACGGGCATTACGAGCAGTACTTC.

This chain links TRBV7-2 with TRBJ1-2; 10 nucleotides align to TRBD1. This CDR3 region has 15 residues. Germline assignment: CDR1 SGHTA and CDR2 FQGNSA. Trimming at V came to 1 base and at J to 4 bases, leaving 3 bases not matched to a gene. CDR3 in DNA: TGTGCCAGCAGCTTAGGGGGACAGGGGCTCTATGGCTACACCTTC. Residues: CASSLGGQGLYGYTF. The full variable domain, completed using reference TRBV7-2 and TRBJ1-2, is GAGVSQSPSNKVTEKGKDVELRCDPISGHTALYWYRQSLGQGLEFLIYFQGNSAPDKSGLPSDRFSAERTGGSVSTLTIQRTQQEDSAVYLCASSLGGQGLYGYTFGSGTRLTVV.

The chain couples TRBV11-2 to TRBJ1-1, with 8 bases matching TRBD1. The germline CDR1 and CDR2 sequences are SGHAT and FQNNGV. Trimming at V came to 4 bases and at J to 10 bases, leaving 20 bases not matched to a gene. CDR3 length equals 17 residues. This chain's CDR3 is CASSSLTTGGRVFGAFF. The CDR3 DNA sequence: TGTGCCAGCAGCTCCCTAACTACAGGGGGACGGGTGTTTGGAGCTTTCTTT.

This clone was counted a few times. This chain links TRBV20-1 with TRBJ2-5; D is unclear. Germline loops: CDR1 DFQATT, CDR2 SNEGSKA (reference sequence). The CDR3 totals 11 residues. The V gene lost 6 bases and the J gene lost 6 bases, with 11 bases spanning the gap. The CDR3 is CSAPAPQTQYF. DNA of the CDR3: TGCAGTGCACCAGCACCTCAGACCCAGTACTTC.

This rearrangement joins TRBV28 to TRBJ2-1, with a possible D match to TRBD1 (5 bases). This CDR3 contains 14 residues. Germline V gives CDR1 MDHEN, CDR2 SYDVKM. V dropped 8 bases and J dropped 1 base, with 12 bases sitting between them. Here the CDR3 DNA reads TGTGCCAGCCAAGGGGTTCAGTCCTACAATGAGCAGTTCTTC. Translated: CASQGVQSYNEQFF.

The rearrangement uses TRBV5-4 and TRBJ2-2; 7 bases align to TRBD1. The CDR3 runs 15 residues. Trimming removed 4 bases from V and 2 bases from J; junction bases left unmatched: 5. Germline V gene lookup returns CDR1 SGHNT and CDR2 YYREEE (reference sequence). In nucleotides, the CDR3 is TGTGCCAGCAGCCCCGGGACAGATAACACCGGGGAGCTGTTTTTT. Translated: CASSPGTDNTGELFF.

The J gene is TRBJ2-2, the V gene TRBV5-1, with 8 bases aligning to TRBD2. CDR1 is SGHRS, CDR2 YFSETQ, per germline. CDR3 length: 14 amino acids. J gave up 3 bases and V 8 bases, and 6 bases lay outside the gene matches. For the CDR3, the DNA is TGCGCCAGTAGGGCGGGGGGCGACACCGGGGAGCTGTTTTTT. Amino acids: CASRAGGDTGELFF.

The chain employs TRBV7-9 and TRBJ1-5; the D is unclear. With 4 bases removed from V and 7 bases from J, the gap between germline ends came to 11 bases. The length of the CDR3 is 13 residues. Germline V CDR1 and CDR2: SEHNR, FQNEAQ (reference sequence). CDR3 nucleotide sequence: TGTGCCAGCAGCTCAAACATGGACCAGCCCCAGCATTTT. Translated, it gives CASSSNMDQPQHF. Full variable domain (outside the CDR3, taken from reference TRBV7-9 and TRBJ1-5): DTGVSQNPRHKITKRGQNVTFRCDPISEHNRLYWYRQTLGQGPEFLTYFQNEAQLEKSRLLSDRFSAERPKGSFSTLEIQRTEQGDSAMYLCASSSNMDQPQHFGDGTRLSIL.

This sequence joins TRBV21-1 and TRBJ2-5; the table names TRBD2, a call not compared with the DNA. TRBV21-1 is termed a pseudogene. The CDR3 has 14 amino acids. CDR3 region: CASSPLEAGETQYF. CDR3 sequence (DNA): TGTGCCAGCAGCCCCCTAGAGGCCGGGGAGACCCAGTACTTC.

Only one count was recorded for this clone. The chain employs TRBV7-6 and TRBJ1-1; TRBD1 is a possible D gene (5 bases). V lost 2 bases, J lost 0 bases, and 10 bases lay in between. Germline V lookup: CDR1 SGHVS, CDR2 FNYEAQ. The CDR3 extends over 15 amino acids. CDR3 nucleotides: TGTGCCAGCAGCTTACAGGGTAGGGTGAACACTGAAGCTTTCTTT. Residues: CASSLQGRVNTEAFF.